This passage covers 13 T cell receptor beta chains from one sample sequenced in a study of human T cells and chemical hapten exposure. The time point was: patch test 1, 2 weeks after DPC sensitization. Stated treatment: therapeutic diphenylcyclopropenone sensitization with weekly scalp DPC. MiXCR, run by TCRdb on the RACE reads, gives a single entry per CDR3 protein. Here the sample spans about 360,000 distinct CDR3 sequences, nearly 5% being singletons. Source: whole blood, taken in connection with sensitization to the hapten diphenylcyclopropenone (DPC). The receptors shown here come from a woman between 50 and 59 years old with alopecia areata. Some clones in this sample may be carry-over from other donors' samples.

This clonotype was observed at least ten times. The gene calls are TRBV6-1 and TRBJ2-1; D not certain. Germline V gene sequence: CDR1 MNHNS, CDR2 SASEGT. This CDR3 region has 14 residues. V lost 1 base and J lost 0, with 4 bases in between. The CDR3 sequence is CASSEVYSYNEQFF. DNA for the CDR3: TGTGCCAGCAGTGAAGTATACTCCTACAATGAGCAGTTCTTC.

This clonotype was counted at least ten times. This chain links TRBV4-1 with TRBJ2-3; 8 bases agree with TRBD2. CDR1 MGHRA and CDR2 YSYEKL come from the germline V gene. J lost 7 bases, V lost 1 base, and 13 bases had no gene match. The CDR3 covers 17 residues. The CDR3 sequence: CASSQGIERGPTNTQYF. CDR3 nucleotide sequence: TGCGCCAGCAGCCAAGGTATCGAGCGGGGGCCCACGAATACGCAGTATTTT.

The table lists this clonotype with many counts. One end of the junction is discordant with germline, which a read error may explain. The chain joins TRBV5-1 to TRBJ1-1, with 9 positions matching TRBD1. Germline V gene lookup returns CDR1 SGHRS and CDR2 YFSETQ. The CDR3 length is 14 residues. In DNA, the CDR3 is TGTGCCAGCAGCTTGGAGACAGGGGGCACTGAAGCTTTCTTT. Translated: CASSLETGGTEAFF.

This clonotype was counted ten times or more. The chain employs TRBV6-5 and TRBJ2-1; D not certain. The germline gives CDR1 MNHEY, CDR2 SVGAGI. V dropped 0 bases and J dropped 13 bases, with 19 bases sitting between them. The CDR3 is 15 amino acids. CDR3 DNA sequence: TGTGCCAGCAGTTACTCATCCTCGGGCCAAGGATCCCAGTTCTTC. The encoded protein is CASSYSSSGQGSQFF.

The CDR3 DNA is TGTGCCAGCAGTTTAAGGAGTTCACCCCTCCACTTT. This gives the protein CASSLRSSPLHF. The rearrangement uses TRBV27 and TRBJ1-6; D is unresolved. This CDR3 region has 12 residues. V was trimmed by 2 bases and J by 9 bases, leaving 5 bases between them. Germline CDR1 MNHEY, CDR2 SMNVEV (reference sequence).

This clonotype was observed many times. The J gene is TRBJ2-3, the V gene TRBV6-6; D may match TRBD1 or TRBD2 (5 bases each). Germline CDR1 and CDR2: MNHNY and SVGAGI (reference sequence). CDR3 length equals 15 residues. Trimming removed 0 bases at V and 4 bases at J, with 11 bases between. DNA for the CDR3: TGTGCCAGCAGTTACTCATCTGTGGGGGCAGATACGCAGTATTTT. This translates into CASSYSSVGADTQYF.

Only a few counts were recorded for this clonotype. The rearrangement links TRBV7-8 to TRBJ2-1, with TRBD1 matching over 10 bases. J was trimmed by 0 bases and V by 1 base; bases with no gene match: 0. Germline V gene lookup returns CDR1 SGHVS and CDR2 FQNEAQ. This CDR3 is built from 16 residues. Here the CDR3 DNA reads TGTGCCAGCAGCTTAGGGGACAGGGGCTCCTACAATGAGCAGTTCTTC. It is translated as CASSLGDRGSYNEQFF.

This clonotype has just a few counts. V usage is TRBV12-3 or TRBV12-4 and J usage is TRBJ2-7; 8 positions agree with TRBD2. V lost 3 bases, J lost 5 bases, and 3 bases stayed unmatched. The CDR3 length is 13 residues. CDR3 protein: CASSFGGGNEQYF. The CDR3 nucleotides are TGTGCCAGCAGTTTCGGCGGGGGGAACGAGCAGTACTTC.

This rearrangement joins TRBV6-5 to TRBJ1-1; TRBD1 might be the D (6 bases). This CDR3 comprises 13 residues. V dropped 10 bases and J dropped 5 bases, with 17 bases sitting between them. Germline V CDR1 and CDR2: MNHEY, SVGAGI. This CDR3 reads CATQLQGATEAFF. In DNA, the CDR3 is TGTGCCACCCAGTTACAGGGTGCAACTGAAGCTTTCTTT.

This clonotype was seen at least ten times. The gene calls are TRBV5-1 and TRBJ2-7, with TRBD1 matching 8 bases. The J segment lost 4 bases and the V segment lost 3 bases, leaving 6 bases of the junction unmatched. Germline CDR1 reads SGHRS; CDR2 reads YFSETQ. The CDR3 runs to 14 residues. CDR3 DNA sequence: TGCGCCAGCAGCTCAGGGGGCGTAACGTACGAGCAGTACTTC. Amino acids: CASSSGGVTYEQYF.

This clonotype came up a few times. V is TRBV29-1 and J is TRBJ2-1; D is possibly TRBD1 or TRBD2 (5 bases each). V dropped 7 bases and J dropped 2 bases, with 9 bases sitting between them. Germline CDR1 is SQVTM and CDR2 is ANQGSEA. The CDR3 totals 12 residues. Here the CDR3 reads CSGDGPYNEQFF. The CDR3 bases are TGCAGCGGGGACGGGCCCTACAATGAGCAGTTCTTC.

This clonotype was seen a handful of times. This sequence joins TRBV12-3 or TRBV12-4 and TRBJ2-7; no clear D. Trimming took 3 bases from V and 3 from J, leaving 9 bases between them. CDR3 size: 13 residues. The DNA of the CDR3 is TGTGCCAGCAGTTTTGACGCCGTCTACGAGCAGTACTTC. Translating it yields CASSFDAVYEQYF.

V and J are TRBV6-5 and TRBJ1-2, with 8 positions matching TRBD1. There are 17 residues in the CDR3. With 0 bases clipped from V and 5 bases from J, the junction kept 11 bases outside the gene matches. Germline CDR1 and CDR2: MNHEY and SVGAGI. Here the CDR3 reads CASSYSYRGIKGYGYTF. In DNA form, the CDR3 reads TGTGCCAGCAGTTACTCGTACAGGGGGATAAAAGGGTATGGCTACACCTTC.